Here is one T cell receptor (beta chain) with its context. Cohort placement rested on clinical history that participants reported themselves. TCRdb's table, derived via immunoSEQ multiplex PCR, lists solely in-frame clones and lacks some. This sample yields about 480,000 clones, of which approximately 87% are seen a single time; approximately 2% belongs to the top ten. This record belongs to a study of blood T cell repertoires in COVID-19. The trim removed 6 bases at V and 6 bases at J, leaving 5 bases unmatched. The CDR3 runs 13 residues. Sequencing was done on a sample of PBMCs or T cells enriched from blood (not recorded which). The TCR sequence derives from a woman aged 40 to 49 who had recovered from COVID-19. The chain carries TRBV12-3 or TRBV12-4 and TRBJ1-2; 9 nucleotides line up with TRBD1. CDR3 region: CASSKQGANGYTF. DNA of the CDR3: TGTGCCAGCAGCAAACAGGGGGCGAATGGCTACACCTTC.